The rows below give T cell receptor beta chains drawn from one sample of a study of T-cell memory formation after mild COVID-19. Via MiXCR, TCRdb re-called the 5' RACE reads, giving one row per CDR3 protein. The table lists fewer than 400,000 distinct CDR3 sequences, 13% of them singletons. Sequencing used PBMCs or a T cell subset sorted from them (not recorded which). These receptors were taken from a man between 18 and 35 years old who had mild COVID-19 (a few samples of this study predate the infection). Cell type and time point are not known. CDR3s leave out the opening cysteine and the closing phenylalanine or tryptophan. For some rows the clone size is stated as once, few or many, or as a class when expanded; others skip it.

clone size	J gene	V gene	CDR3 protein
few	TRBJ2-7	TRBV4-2	ASTPGAGELYYEQY
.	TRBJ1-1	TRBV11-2	ASSLGPFTGVTEAF
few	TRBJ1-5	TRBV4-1	ASSILGNQPQH
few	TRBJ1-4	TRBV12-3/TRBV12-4	ASSSWTGGNEKLF
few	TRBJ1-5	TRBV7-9	ASMRGVNQPQH
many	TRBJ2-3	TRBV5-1	ASGVRLAPDTQY
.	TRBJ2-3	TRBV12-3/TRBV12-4	ASTRSQGTSDTQY
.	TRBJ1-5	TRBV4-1	ASSQPWGGQPQH
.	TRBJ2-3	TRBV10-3	AIRPGQGPDTQY
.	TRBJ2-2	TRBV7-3	ASSPLARGGELF
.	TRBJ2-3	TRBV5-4	ASSFGRDTQY
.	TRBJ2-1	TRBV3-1	ASSQGLIGNEQF
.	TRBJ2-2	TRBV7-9	ASSAAGGSNTGELF
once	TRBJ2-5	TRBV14	ASSQFRGGVQETQY
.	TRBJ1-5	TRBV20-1	SARVQGRQPQH
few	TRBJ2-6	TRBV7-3	ASSLFPGGHSGANVLT
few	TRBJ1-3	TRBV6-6	ASSYFDSGNTIY
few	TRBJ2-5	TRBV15	ATSRAGTQETQY